The 4 T cell receptor beta chains below come from one sample, sequenced in a study of blood T cell repertoires in COVID-19. TCRdb's table, derived via immunoSEQ multiplex PCR, lists solely in-frame clones and lacks some. The sample comprises about 80,000 clones, over 80% of which are singletons, and approximately 8.8% rests with the top ten. Sequenced input: peripheral blood. The receptor source for this set is a human donor in a cohort sampled during active COVID-19.

This clone was picked up one time. The chain joins TRBV13 to TRBJ2-7, with 9 positions matching TRBD2. Unmatched junction bases numbered 7, after V lost 5 bases and J lost 5 bases. The CDR3 contains 14 residues. Germline CDR1 is PRHDT and CDR2 is FYEKMQ (reference sequence). DNA for the CDR3: TGTGCCAGCAGCCCCGGGACTAGCAACCACGAGCAGTACTTC. This sequence encodes CASSPGTSNHEQYF. The variable domain in full, with the rest retrieved from reference TRBV13 and TRBJ2-7, is AAGVIQSPRHLIKEKRETATLKCYPIPRHDTVYWYQQGPGQDPQFLISFYEKMQSDKGSIPDRFSAQQFSDYHSELNMSSLELGDSALYFCASSPGTSNHEQYFGPGTRLTVT.

CDR3 nucleotides: TGTGCCAGCAGATCCCGACAGCAAGAGACCCAGTACTTC. Amino acids: CASRSRQQETQYF. This sequence joins TRBV5-4 and TRBJ2-5; tentatively, D is TRBD1 (5 bases). This CDR3 comprises 13 residues. Trimming took 5 bases from V and 2 from J, leaving 10 bases between them. Germline V gene lookup returns CDR1 SGHNT and CDR2 YYREEE (reference sequence).

CDR3 loop: CASSQAPVQRASSYEQYF. The CDR3 DNA reads as TGTGCCAGCAGCCAAGCCCCCGTCCAGCGGGCGAGCTCCTACGAGCAGTACTTC. This rearrangement joins TRBV4-2 to TRBJ2-7, with D perhaps matching TRBD2 (6 bases). The V and J ends lost 1 base and 0 bases respectively, with 19 bases between them. The germline gives CDR1 LGHNA, CDR2 YNFKEQ. This CDR3 comprises 18 residues.

This clone was observed a few times. The chain joins TRBV10-3 to TRBJ1-1; 9 bases are shared with TRBD1. The germline V gene has CDR1 ENHRY and CDR2 SYGVKD. The CDR3 totals 17 residues. V gave up 3 bases and J gave up 0 bases; unmatched junction bases: 8. CDR3 loop: CAISDPSGQGMNTEAFF. CDR3 nucleotides: TGTGCCATCAGTGACCCCTCCGGACAGGGGATGAACACTGAAGCTTTCTTT.